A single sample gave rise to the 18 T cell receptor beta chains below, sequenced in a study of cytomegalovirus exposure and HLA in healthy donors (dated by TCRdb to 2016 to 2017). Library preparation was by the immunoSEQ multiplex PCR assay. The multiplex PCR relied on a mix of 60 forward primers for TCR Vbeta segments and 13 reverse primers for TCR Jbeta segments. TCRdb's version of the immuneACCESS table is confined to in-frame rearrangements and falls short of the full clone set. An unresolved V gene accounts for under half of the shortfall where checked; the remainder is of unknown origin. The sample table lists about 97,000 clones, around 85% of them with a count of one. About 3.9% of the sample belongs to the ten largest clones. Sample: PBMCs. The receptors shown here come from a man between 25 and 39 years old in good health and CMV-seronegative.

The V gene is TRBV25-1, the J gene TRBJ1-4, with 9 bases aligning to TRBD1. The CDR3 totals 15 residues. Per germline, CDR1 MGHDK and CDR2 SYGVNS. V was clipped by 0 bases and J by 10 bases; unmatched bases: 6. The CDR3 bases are TGTGCCAGCAGTGAATATAGGGGACAGGGATCAAAACTGTTTTTT. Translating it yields CASSEYRGQGSKLFF.

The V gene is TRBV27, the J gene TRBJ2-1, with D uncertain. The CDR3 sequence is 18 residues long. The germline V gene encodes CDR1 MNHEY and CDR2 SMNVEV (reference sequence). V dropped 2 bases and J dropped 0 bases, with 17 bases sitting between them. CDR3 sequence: CASSLLLGGDLSYNEQFF. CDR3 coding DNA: TGTGCCAGCAGTTTACTTCTAGGCGGCGACCTCTCCTACAATGAGCAGTTCTTC.

The CDR3 DNA reads as TGTGCCTGGAGTTCTCCGGGACAGGGGGTTAATCAGCCCCAGCATTTT. It translates to CAWSSPGQGVNQPQHF. V is TRBV30 and J is TRBJ1-5; the match to TRBD1 covers 11 bases. Losses at the gene ends were 2 bases for V and 4 bases for J; bases not matched to a gene: 7. The CDR3 extends over 16 amino acids. Germline V gene lookup returns CDR1 GTSNPN and CDR2 SVGIG (reference sequence).

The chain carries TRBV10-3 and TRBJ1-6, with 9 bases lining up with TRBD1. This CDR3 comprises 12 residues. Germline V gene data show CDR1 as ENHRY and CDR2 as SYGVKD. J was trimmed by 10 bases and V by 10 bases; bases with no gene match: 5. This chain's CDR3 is CATGQGTSPLHF. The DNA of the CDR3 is TGTGCCACAGGACAGGGGACCTCACCCCTCCACTTT.

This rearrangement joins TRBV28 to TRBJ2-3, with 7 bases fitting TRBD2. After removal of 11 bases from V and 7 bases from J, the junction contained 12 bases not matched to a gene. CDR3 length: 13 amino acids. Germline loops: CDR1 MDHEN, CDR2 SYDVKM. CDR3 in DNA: TGTGCCGGGTCGGCGGGAGATCCGAATACGCAGTATTTT. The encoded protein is CAGSAGDPNTQYF.

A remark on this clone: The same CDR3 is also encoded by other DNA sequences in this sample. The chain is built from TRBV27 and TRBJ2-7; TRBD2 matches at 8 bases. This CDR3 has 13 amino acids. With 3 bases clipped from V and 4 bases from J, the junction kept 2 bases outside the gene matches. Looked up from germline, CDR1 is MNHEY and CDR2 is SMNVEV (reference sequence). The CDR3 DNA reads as TGTGCCAGCAGTTTCACGGGGGGGTACGAGCAGTACTTC. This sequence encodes CASSFTGGYEQYF.

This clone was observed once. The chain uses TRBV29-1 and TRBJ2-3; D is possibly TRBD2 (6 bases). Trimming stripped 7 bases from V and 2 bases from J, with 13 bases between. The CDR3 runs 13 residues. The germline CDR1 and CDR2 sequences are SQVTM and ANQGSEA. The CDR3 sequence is CSGGVGDTDTQYF. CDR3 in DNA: TGCAGCGGGGGGGTGGGGGACACAGATACGCAGTATTTT.

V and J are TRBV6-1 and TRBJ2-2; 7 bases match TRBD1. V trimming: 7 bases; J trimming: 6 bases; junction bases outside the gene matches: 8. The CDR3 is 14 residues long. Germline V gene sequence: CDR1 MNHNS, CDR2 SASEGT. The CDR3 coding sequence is TGTGCCAGCATAAGGGGGCCGACTGCCGGGGAGCTGTTTTTT. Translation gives CASIRGPTAGELFF.

The DNA of the CDR3 is TGTGCCAGCAGCAAATTAGGGGGTTTGGGGCGGGAGTGGGAAGAGACCCAGTACTTC. It specifies CASSKLGGLGREWEETQYF. V and J are TRBV7-2 and TRBJ2-5; a possible D gene is TRBD2 (7 bases). Trimming removed 5 bases at V and 3 bases at J, with 28 bases between. CDR3 size: 19 residues. CDR1 is SGHTA and CDR2 is FQGNSA in the germline V gene.

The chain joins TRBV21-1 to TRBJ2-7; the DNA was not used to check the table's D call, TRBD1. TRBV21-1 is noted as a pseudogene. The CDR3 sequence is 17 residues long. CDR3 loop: CASSKVLLRGPRSEQYF. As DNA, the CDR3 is TGTGCCAGCAGCAAAGTCCTGCTAAGGGGCCCCCGTTCCGAGCAGTACTTC.

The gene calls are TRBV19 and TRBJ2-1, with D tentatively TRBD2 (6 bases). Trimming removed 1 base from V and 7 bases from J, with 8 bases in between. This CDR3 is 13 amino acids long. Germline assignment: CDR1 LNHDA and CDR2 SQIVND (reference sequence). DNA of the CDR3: TGTGCCAGTAGTATAGGGGAGGATAATGAGCAGTTCTTC. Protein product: CASSIGEDNEQFF. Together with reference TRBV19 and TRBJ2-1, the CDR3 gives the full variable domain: DGGITQSPKYLFRKEGQNVTLSCEQNLNHDAMYWYRQDPGQGLRLIYYSQIVNDFQKGDIAEGYSVSREKKESFPLTVTSAQKNPTAFYLCASSIGEDNEQFFGPGTRLTVL.

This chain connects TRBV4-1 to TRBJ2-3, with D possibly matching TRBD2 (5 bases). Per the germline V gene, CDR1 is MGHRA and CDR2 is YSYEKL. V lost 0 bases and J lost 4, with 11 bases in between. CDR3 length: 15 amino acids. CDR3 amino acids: CASSQDGVQPDTQYF. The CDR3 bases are TGCGCCAGCAGCCAAGACGGGGTCCAACCAGATACGCAGTATTTT.

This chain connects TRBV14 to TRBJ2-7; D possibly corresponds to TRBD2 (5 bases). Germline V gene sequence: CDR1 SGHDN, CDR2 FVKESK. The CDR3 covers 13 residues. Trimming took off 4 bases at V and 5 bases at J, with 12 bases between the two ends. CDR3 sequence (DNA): TGTGCCAGCAGCCTCTGGACTGCCGACGAGCAGTACTTC. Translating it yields CASSLWTADEQYF.

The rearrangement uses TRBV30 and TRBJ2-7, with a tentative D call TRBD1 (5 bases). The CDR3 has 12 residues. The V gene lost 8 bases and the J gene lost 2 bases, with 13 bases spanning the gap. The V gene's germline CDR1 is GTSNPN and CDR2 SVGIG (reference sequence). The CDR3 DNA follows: TGTGCCATAATTGACAGTGCCTACGAGCAGTACTTC. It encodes CAIIDSAYEQYF.

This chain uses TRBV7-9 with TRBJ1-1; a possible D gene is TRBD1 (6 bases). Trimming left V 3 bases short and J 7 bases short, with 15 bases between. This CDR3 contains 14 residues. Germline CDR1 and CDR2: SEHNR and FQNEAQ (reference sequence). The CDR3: CASSFAGAKYEAFF. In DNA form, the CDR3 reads TGTGCCAGCAGCTTCGCAGGGGCCAAGTATGAAGCTTTCTTT.

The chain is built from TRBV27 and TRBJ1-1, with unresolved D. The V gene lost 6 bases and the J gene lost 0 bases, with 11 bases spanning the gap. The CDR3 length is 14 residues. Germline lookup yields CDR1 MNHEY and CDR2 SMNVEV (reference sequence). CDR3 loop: CASSPRHLNTEAFF. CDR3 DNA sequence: TGTGCCAGCAGCCCTCGACACCTGAACACTGAAGCTTTCTTT.

The CDR3 protein is CASSAGQGASSYEQYF. In nucleotides, the CDR3 is TGCGCCAGCAGCGCAGGACAGGGGGCGAGCTCCTACGAGCAGTACTTC. The V gene is TRBV5-1, the J gene TRBJ2-7; 11 bases align to TRBD1. Germline loops: CDR1 SGHRS, CDR2 YFSETQ. The junction had 6 bases not matched to a gene; V was cut back by 4 bases and J by 0 bases. The CDR3 consists of 16 residues. Filled out from reference TRBV5-1 and TRBJ2-7, the complete variable domain reads KAGVTQTPRYLIKTRGQQVTLSCSPISGHRSVSWYQQTPGQGLQFLFEYFSETQRNKGNFPGRFSGRQFSNSRSEMNVSTLELGDSALYLCASSAGQGASSYEQYFGPGTRLTVT.

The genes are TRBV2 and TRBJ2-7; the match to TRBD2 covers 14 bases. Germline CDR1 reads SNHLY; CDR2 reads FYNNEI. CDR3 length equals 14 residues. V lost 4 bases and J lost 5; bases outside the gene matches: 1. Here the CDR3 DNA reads TGTGCCAGCAGTGGGGGACTAGCGGGAGACGAGCAGTACTTC. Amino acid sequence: CASSGGLAGDEQYF. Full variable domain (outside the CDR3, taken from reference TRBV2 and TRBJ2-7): EPEVTQTPSHQVTQMGQEVILRCVPISNHLYFYWYRQILGQKVEFLVSFYNNEISEKSEIFDDQFSVERPDGSNFTLKIRSTKLEDSAMYFCASSGGLAGDEQYFGPGTRLTVT.